Listed below are T cell receptor beta chains from one sample, sequenced in a study of blood T cell repertoires in COVID-19. Measured with immunoSEQ multiplex PCR; TCRdb has only the in-frame clones, and not every one. The sample lists roughly 180,000 clones, 75% to 90% occurring once. Sequences were obtained from peripheral blood. The source of these receptors is a woman in her thirties or forties with COVID-19, enrolled during active disease. CDR3s include the opening cysteine and the closing phenylalanine or tryptophan. Fields, in order: D gene, J gene, V gene, clone size, CDR3 DNA, CDR3 protein. D genes are given only for firm matches. The listing skips clone size in some rows; elsewhere it reads once, few, many or a size class.

NA,TRBJ1-2,TRBV10-3,NA,TGTGCCATCAGTGAGTCACAGATTCGCTATGGCTACACCTTC,CAISESQIRYGYTF
NA,TRBJ1-1,TRBV4-1,NA,TGCGCCAGCAGCCACTCAGGGGTTGGAGCTTTCTTT,CASSHSGVGAFF
TRBD1,TRBJ2-7,TRBV9,NA,TGTGCCAGCAGCGATTGGACAGGGGGCTCCGAGCAGTACTTC,CASSDWTGGSEQYF
TRBD1,TRBJ1-6,TRBV10-2,few,TGCGCCAGCAGTGAGTCAGGGACAGGGGCTTCACCCCTCCACTTT,CASSESGTGASPLHF
TRBD1,TRBJ2-1,TRBV7-3,few,TGTGCCAGCAGCTTAGGACAGGGGGAAAATTCTGAGCAGTTCTTC,CASSLGQGENSEQFF
NA,TRBJ1-4,TRBV6-5,NA,TGTGCCAGTAGCCGGGTCAATAATGAAAAACTGTTTTTT,CASSRVNNEKLFF
NA,TRBJ2-1,TRBV3-1/TRBV3-2,once,TGTGCCAGCAGCCAATGGAAAGGGGGGGCCGACAATGAGCAGTTCTTC,CASSQWKGGADNEQFF
TRBD1,TRBJ1-1,TRBV11-2,NA,TGTGCCAGCAGCCCTTTGGACAGGGTCACTGAAGCTTTCTTT,CASSPLDRVTEAFF
TRBD2,TRBJ2-3,TRBV2,NA,TGTGCCAGCCCGGCTAGCGGGGGGCTTAGCACAGATACGCAGTATTTT,CASPASGGLSTDTQYF
NA,TRBJ1-2,TRBV5-1,NA,TGCGCCAGCAGCTGGGGGGATTCTAACTATGGCTACACCTTC,CASSWGDSNYGYTF
NA,TRBJ1-4,TRBV10-2,NA,TGCGCCAGCAGTGAGCTACAGTCTGCAACTAATGAAAAACTGTTTTTT,CASSELQSATNEKLFF
TRBD2,TRBJ2-7,TRBV6-2/TRBV6-3,NA,TGTGCCAGCAGTTCGGGACTAGCGGGGACCTACGAGCAGTACTTC,CASSSGLAGTYEQYF
NA,TRBJ2-7,TRBV19,NA,TGTGCCAGTAGTATGGCGAGCGGTTACGAGCAGTACTTC,CASSMASGYEQYF
TRBD1,TRBJ1-1,TRBV5-1,NA,TGCGCCGGGACAGGGTCGGGGACCACTGAAGCTTTCTTT,CAGTGSGTTEAFF
TRBD1,TRBJ1-6,TRBV7-9,NA,TGTGCCAGCAGCGTACCCGACAGGGTGAGTTCACCCCTCCACTTT,CASSVPDRVSSPLHF
TRBD1,TRBJ1-3,TRBV19,NA,TGTGCCAGTATAAGGACAGGGCTCTCTGGAAACACCATATATTTT,CASIRTGLSGNTIYF
TRBD1,TRBJ2-1,TRBV10-3,NA,TGTGCCATCAGTGCAGGGGGCGCGGAGGACCTTTGGCAGTTCTTC,CAISAGGAEDLWQFF
NA,TRBJ2-1,TRBV10-1,NA,TGCGCCAGCAGTGAGTCCACAGGCCCGCTGGTGAAGCAGTTCTTC,CASSESTGPLVKQFF
TRBD2,TRBJ2-1,TRBV6-1,few,TGTGCCAGCAGTGAAAAAGGACTAGCGGGAGCCTACAATGAGCAGTTCTTC,CASSEKGLAGAYNEQFF
NA,TRBJ1-3,TRBV7-9,NA,TGTGCCAGCAGCGTTGACAGCTCTGGAAACACCATATATTTT,CASSVDSSGNTIYF
NA,TRBJ1-1,TRBV11-2,NA,TGTGCCAGCAGCTTAGAAGGGAGAAGAGGACGCCATGAAGCTTTCTTT,CASSLEGRRGRHEAFF
TRBD1,TRBJ2-7,TRBV19,once,TGTGCCAGTAGTATAGGGACAGGGGGTACCTACGAGCAGTACTTC,CASSIGTGGTYEQYF
NA,TRBJ1-1,TRBV10-3,NA,TGTGCCATCAGTGAGTCGGGGGACTCAAGCACTGAAGCTTTCTTT,CAISESGDSSTEAFF
NA,TRBJ1-3,TRBV27,once,TGTGCCAGCAGTTTCCCGACAGGAAGAAACACCATATATTTT,CASSFPTGRNTIYF
TRBD1,TRBJ2-7,TRBV10-3,NA,TGTGCCATCAGTCCTCGGACAGGGTACTCCTACGAGCAGTACTTC,CAISPRTGYSYEQYF
NA,TRBJ2-7,TRBV6-5,NA,TGTGCCAGCAGTCTTCCCCGGGCGGGGTACGAGCAGTACTTC,CASSLPRAGYEQYF
NA,TRBJ2-3,TRBV29-1,NA,TGCAGCGTTGAAGGGGGGCGGATAGGGAGCCCAGATACGCAGTATTTT,CSVEGGRIGSPDTQYF
NA,TRBJ1-3,TRBV18,NA,TGTGCCAGCTCACCACTAGAGTACAGGACTGGAAACACCATATATTTT,CASSPLEYRTGNTIYF